Described below is a single T cell receptor beta chain sequence and its context. From the germline J gene comes the end of the CDR3, since the read stops 3 residues before it. Clones were read by immunoSEQ multiplex PCR, and TCRdb kept only the in-frame ones, dropping some. This table lists about 31,000 clones. The entry originates in a study of Tregs in tolerant kidney transplant recipients. Recipients received nonmyeloablative bone marrow transplants from related graft donors, with transient mixed chimerism. The V gene's germline CDR1 is PRHDT and CDR2 FYEKMQ (reference sequence). V was pared by 6 bases and J by 9 bases, with 21 bases between. The length of the CDR3 is 15 residues.

The V and J genes are TRBV13 and TRBJ2-1; possibly TRBD1 for D (6 bases). The TCR was taken from a human patient who received a combined kidney and bone marrow transplant. Some T cells may be the graft donor's. Specimen: CD4+ T cells from blood (PBMCs), collected 24 months after the transplant. The CDR3 sequence is CASRPLGGSRTEQFF. CDR3 DNA (partial): TGTGCCAGCAGACCATTAGGGGGTAGTCGGACTGAG.